This TCR beta chain is drawn from a study of T cell clonotyping in hematopoietic cell transplantation. TCRdb keeps only in-frame clones here, not all; method: immunoSEQ multiplex PCR. This table has thousands of clones, roughly 98% appearing once. Trimming took off 6 bases at V and 0 bases at J, with 9 bases between the two ends. The CDR3 extends over 13 amino acids. From germline, CDR1 is MDHEN and CDR2 SYDVKM. This TCR was sampled from a male patient between 55 and 70 years old who had an allogeneic stem cell transplant from a related donor, so the T cells may come from the graft donor. Some clones in this sample may be carry-over from other donors' samples. Here the sequenced sample was PBMCs, taken 30 days after allogeneic stem cell transplant. V and J are TRBV28 and TRBJ2-7; no definite D call. This CDR3 is CASRIGPSYEQYF. The CDR3 nucleotides read TGTGCCAGCAGAATAGGACCCTCCTACGAGCAGTACTTC.